Listed below are T cell receptor beta chains from one sample, sequenced in a study of T cell responses to AZD1222 COVID-19 vaccine. Sequencing was performed with immunoSEQ multiplex PCR; in TCRdb, only in-frame clones are kept and a portion is missing. The sample yields over 150,000 clones, about 92% seen once. The sample consisted of peripheral blood, taken on day 0 of AZD1222 vaccination. The receptor source for this set is an adult in good health. Both conserved end residues are part of each CDR3. The order of the fields is clone size, J gene, V gene, CDR3 protein. Part of the rows lack a size; the others show once, few, many or a class for expanded clones.

clone size: .
J gene: TRBJ2-6
V gene: TRBV28
CDR3 protein: CASTGWRGSGANVLTF

clone size: .
J gene: TRBJ2-7
V gene: TRBV28
CDR3 protein: CASSISRTYEQYF

clone size: .
J gene: TRBJ2-7
V gene: TRBV12-3/TRBV12-4
CDR3 protein: CASSLTTAYEQYF

clone size: .
J gene: TRBJ1-5
V gene: TRBV6-5
CDR3 protein: CASRDNHSNQPQHF

clone size: .
J gene: TRBJ2-7
V gene: TRBV19
CDR3 protein: CASSIGTGGEQYF

clone size: .
J gene: TRBJ2-3
V gene: TRBV27
CDR3 protein: CASRLAGVRGDTQYF

clone size: .
J gene: TRBJ1-1
V gene: TRBV7-3
CDR3 protein: CASGQGTEAFF

clone size: .
J gene: TRBJ2-1
V gene: TRBV2
CDR3 protein: CASSPSGIRDEQFF

clone size: .
J gene: TRBJ1-2
V gene: TRBV7-9
CDR3 protein: CASSPDPRGDYGYTF

clone size: .
J gene: TRBJ2-1
V gene: TRBV7-3
CDR3 protein: CASSLQGLDEQFF

clone size: .
J gene: TRBJ2-7
V gene: TRBV9
CDR3 protein: CASSPPVDYLSPSYEQYF

clone size: .
J gene: TRBJ1-1
V gene: TRBV19
CDR3 protein: CASSTGRWGTEAFF

clone size: .
J gene: TRBJ1-4
V gene: TRBV5-6
CDR3 protein: CASSGLRLTGLFF

clone size: .
J gene: TRBJ1-2
V gene: TRBV7-9
CDR3 protein: CASSPGANGSGYTF

clone size: .
J gene: TRBJ1-2
V gene: TRBV9
CDR3 protein: CASSESRTGGNYGYTF

clone size: .
J gene: TRBJ2-1
V gene: TRBV5-1
CDR3 protein: CASRASGAREQFF

clone size: once
J gene: TRBJ1-1
V gene: TRBV25-1
CDR3 protein: CASSESQGKASEAFF

clone size: .
J gene: TRBJ2-5
V gene: TRBV5-1
CDR3 protein: CASSLAGRGARQETQYF

clone size: .
J gene: TRBJ1-1
V gene: TRBV9
CDR3 protein: CASSATGTDNTEAFF

clone size: .
J gene: TRBJ1-2
V gene: TRBV7-2
CDR3 protein: CASSLGWLTGEGYTF

clone size: .
J gene: TRBJ2-1
V gene: TRBV9
CDR3 protein: CASSVAEGGRLSHNEQFF

clone size: .
J gene: TRBJ1-1
V gene: TRBV29-1
CDR3 protein: CSAGTGMNTEAFF

clone size: once
J gene: TRBJ2-5
V gene: TRBV5-1
CDR3 protein: CASSFRLAGQETQYF

clone size: .
J gene: TRBJ1-2
V gene: TRBV19
CDR3 protein: CASSIDEGTNYGYTF

clone size: .
J gene: TRBJ1-2
V gene: TRBV6-6
CDR3 protein: CASSYSITDWGYTF

clone size: .
J gene: TRBJ1-1
V gene: TRBV19
CDR3 protein: CASSYRGATEAFF

clone size: .
J gene: TRBJ2-1
V gene: TRBV7-9
CDR3 protein: CASSVDSPGTGGNEQFF

clone size: .
J gene: TRBJ2-7
V gene: TRBV27
CDR3 protein: CASSLGWDSQYEQYF

clone size: few
J gene: TRBJ1-1
V gene: TRBV4-3
CDR3 protein: CASSQDRNTEAFF

clone size: .
J gene: TRBJ1-2
V gene: TRBV3-1/TRBV3-2
CDR3 protein: CASNKQGEPIYGYTF

clone size: few
J gene: TRBJ2-7
V gene: TRBV10-3
CDR3 protein: CAISESPSGTYEQYF

clone size: .
J gene: TRBJ1-6
V gene: TRBV7-2
CDR3 protein: CASSRDRANSPLHF

clone size: .
J gene: TRBJ1-6
V gene: TRBV11-3
CDR3 protein: CASSLDTSGNYNSPLHF

clone size: .
J gene: TRBJ2-1
V gene: TRBV12-3/TRBV12-4
CDR3 protein: CASAFSGGDEQFF

clone size: .
J gene: TRBJ1-2
V gene: TRBV4-1
CDR3 protein: CASSQTPRGRTF

clone size: .
J gene: TRBJ1-5
V gene: TRBV4-3
CDR3 protein: CASSQDFGSNQPQHF

clone size: few
J gene: TRBJ1-1
V gene: TRBV9
CDR3 protein: CASSRGGGITEAFF

clone size: .
J gene: TRBJ1-4
V gene: TRBV4-3
CDR3 protein: CASSQEAGPVGEKLFF

clone size: .
J gene: TRBJ1-4
V gene: TRBV4-1
CDR3 protein: CASRAGRLEKLFF

clone size: once
J gene: TRBJ1-2
V gene: TRBV11-2
CDR3 protein: CASSATSLANYGYTF

clone size: .
J gene: TRBJ1-6
V gene: TRBV7-2
CDR3 protein: CASSSPMGSPLHF

clone size: .
J gene: TRBJ1-3
V gene: TRBV6-5
CDR3 protein: CASSYMRPGPGNTIYF

clone size: .
J gene: TRBJ1-1
V gene: TRBV14
CDR3 protein: CASSQGRATEAFF

clone size: .
J gene: TRBJ1-2
V gene: TRBV4-3
CDR3 protein: CASSQDPQLNYGYTF

clone size: .
J gene: TRBJ1-1
V gene: TRBV9
CDR3 protein: CASSVEGLATEAFF

clone size: .
J gene: TRBJ1-6
V gene: TRBV15
CDR3 protein: CATSAEKPTRSTWANSPLHF

clone size: .
J gene: TRBJ1-5
V gene: TRBV27
CDR3 protein: CASAATGGSAYSNQPQHF

clone size: .
J gene: TRBJ1-5
V gene: TRBV19
CDR3 protein: CASSAPTGRGQPQHF

clone size: .
J gene: TRBJ2-7
V gene: TRBV27
CDR3 protein: CASSLGREGEQYF

clone size: .
J gene: TRBJ1-5
V gene: TRBV19
CDR3 protein: CASSIAGRVPQHF

clone size: .
J gene: TRBJ1-5
V gene: TRBV28
CDR3 protein: CASTPGGEYQPQHF

clone size: once
J gene: TRBJ2-5
V gene: TRBV12-3/TRBV12-4
CDR3 protein: CASSFSQETQYF

clone size: once
J gene: TRBJ2-7
V gene: TRBV2
CDR3 protein: CASSGGTYEQYF